This TCR beta chain was recorded in a study of PD-L1 blockade in urothelial cancer. Sequencing was performed with immunoSEQ multiplex PCR; in TCRdb, only in-frame clones are kept and a portion is missing. Among around 30,000 clones listed, about four fifths were seen once. Specified time point: peripheral blood 6 weeks after treatment start. Trimming took 6 bases from V and 3 from J, leaving 15 bases between them. CDR1 SNHLY and CDR2 FYNNEI come from the germline V gene. The CDR3 has 14 amino acids. The chain couples TRBV2 to TRBJ2-7, with D possibly matching TRBD2 (5 bases). Specimen: PBMCs, collected around atezolizumab (anti-PD-L1) treatment. The clonotype comes from a man between 65 and 85 years old with urothelial cancer. The CDR3 region is CASRAGNWVYEQYF. CDR3 DNA: TGTGCCAGCAGGGCGGGTAACTGGGTCTACGAGCAGTACTTC.